This passage covers 30 T cell receptor beta chains from one sample sequenced in a study of T cell clones after liver transplantation (dated by TCRdb to between 2018 and 2021). The method behind the library was the immunoSEQ multiplex PCR assay. This immuneACCESS table, as held by TCRdb, lists in-frame sequences with V and J called but not all clones. Of the missing ones, under half trace to an unresolved V gene in checked studies; the others have no known cause. The sample table contains around 20,000 clones; only one count was recorded for around 90% of them. 13% of the sample rests with the top ten. According to the study, the label for this sample's time point signals: pre-transplant. The specimen was CD8+ T cells from blood, collected before liver transplant. These receptors all stem from a human donor who received a liver transplant.

The chain uses TRBV7-8 and TRBJ2-7, with D tentatively TRBD1 (5 bases). The CDR3 loop spans 14 amino acids. The germline gives CDR1 SGHVS, CDR2 FQNEAQ. The V end lost 1 base, the J end lost 5 bases, and 12 bases lay between the germline ends. CDR3 in amino acids: CASSLVGPWNEQYF. The CDR3 coding sequence is TGTGCCAGCAGCTTAGTGGGGCCGTGGAACGAGCAGTACTTC.

The chain carries TRBV4-2 and TRBJ2-1, with TRBD2 identical over 7 bases. The junction had 1 base not matched to a gene; V was cut back by 1 base and J by 4 bases. Germline-derived CDR1 and CDR2 are LGHNA and YNFKEQ. The CDR3 covers 14 residues. DNA for the CDR3: TGTGCCAGCAGCCAAGGGACTAGTTACAATGAGCAGTTCTTC. Its translation: CASSQGTSYNEQFF.

The J gene is TRBJ2-1, the V gene TRBV2; 9 nucleotides align to TRBD2. The germline gives CDR1 SNHLY, CDR2 FYNNEI. The CDR3 covers 17 residues. V shed 4 bases, J shed 4 bases, and the junction held 11 bases outside the gene matches. This chain's CDR3 is CASSGSPALAGYNEQFF. In DNA, the CDR3 is TGTGCCAGCAGTGGATCGCCGGCACTAGCGGGTTACAATGAGCAGTTCTTC. Together with reference TRBV2 and TRBJ2-1, the CDR3 gives the full variable domain: EPEVTQTPSHQVTQMGQEVILRCVPISNHLYFYWYRQILGQKVEFLVSFYNNEISEKSEIFDDQFSVERPDGSNFTLKIRSTKLEDSAMYFCASSGSPALAGYNEQFFGPGTRLTVL.

The chain is built from TRBV10-3 and TRBJ1-1, with TRBD1 matching over 11 bases. V shed 3 bases and J 1 base; nucleotides not matched to a gene: 10. CDR1 is ENHRY, CDR2 SYGVKD, per germline. The CDR3 consists of 18 residues. In nucleotides, the CDR3 is TGTGCCATCAGTGACGGGACAGGGGGGTCGAGGAAGAACACTGAAGCTTTCTTT. This gives the protein CAISDGTGGSRKNTEAFF.

The CDR3 here is CASSHLGATGSDLAFF. The CDR3 coding sequence is TGTGCCAGCAGTCATCTGGGGGCGACAGGGAGTGACTTGGCTTTCTTT. The chain carries TRBV27 and TRBJ1-1; 7 positions match TRBD1. Trimming at V came to 5 bases and at J to 11 bases, leaving 20 bases not matched to a gene. Germline-derived CDR1 and CDR2 are MNHEY and SMNVEV (reference sequence). The CDR3 length is 16 residues.

The chain uses TRBV29-1 and TRBJ2-7; the D gene could be TRBD1 or TRBD2 (6 bases each). Germline V gene lookup returns CDR1 SQVTM and CDR2 ANQGSEA. Trimming removed 4 bases from V and 5 bases from J, with 12 bases in between. This CDR3 has 12 amino acids. CDR3 protein: CSVASGANEQYF. The CDR3 DNA reads TGCAGCGTTGCTTCGGGGGCCAACGAGCAGTACTTC.

This sequence joins TRBV28 and TRBJ2-1; either TRBD1 or TRBD2 may supply D (7 bases each). Trimming took off 10 bases at V and 6 bases at J, with 19 bases between the two ends. The CDR3 extends over 14 amino acids. Germline assignment: CDR1 MDHEN and CDR2 SYDVKM. CDR3 region: CATREDRSTNEQFF. The CDR3 coding sequence is TGTGCCACCCGGGAGGACAGGTCTACCAATGAGCAGTTCTTC.

The chain uses TRBV5-8 and TRBJ2-7, with no clear D. There are 13 residues in the CDR3. V was cut by 4 bases and J by 0 bases, with 8 bases left in between. The germline gives CDR1 SGHTS, CDR2 YDEGEE. CDR3 in amino acids: CASSPPSSYEQYF. CDR3 in DNA: TGTGCCAGCAGCCCCCCTAGCTCCTACGAGCAGTACTTC.

This clone was seen just once. The CDR3 here is CSVEGWGSYEQYF. CDR3 nucleotides: TGCAGCGTTGAAGGTTGGGGATCCTACGAGCAGTACTTC. The genes are TRBV29-1 and TRBJ2-7; D not certain. Germline loops: CDR1 SQVTM, CDR2 ANQGSEA. The CDR3 has 13 residues. Trimming took 1 base from V and 1 from J, leaving 8 bases between them.

The chain recombines TRBV4-1 with TRBJ1-3, with D unresolved. Germline V gives CDR1 MGHRA, CDR2 YSYEKL. The CDR3 runs 17 residues. Trimming stripped 1 base from V and 0 bases from J, with 13 bases between. The CDR3 is CASSQVPPGSSGNTIYF. CDR3 nucleotides: TGCGCCAGCAGCCAAGTCCCGCCGGGAAGCTCTGGAAACACCATATATTTT.

The count of this clone is one. The V gene is TRBV6-5, the J gene TRBJ1-5, with unresolved D. CDR3 length: 15 residues. Germline CDR1 is MNHEY and CDR2 is SVGAGI. V gave up 0 bases and J gave up 2 bases, with 8 bases separating them. The CDR3 here is CASSYSRGGNQPQHF. In DNA, the CDR3 is TGTGCCAGCAGTTACTCGAGAGGAGGCAATCAGCCCCAGCATTTT.

This clone was observed a few times. J is TRBJ2-7 and V is TRBV4-1; TRBD1 might be the D (6 bases). Trimming removed 4 bases at V and 3 bases at J, with 16 bases between. The CDR3 spans 15 residues. Germline V gene sequence: CDR1 MGHRA, CDR2 YSYEKL. CDR3 protein: CASSPLSRGSYEQYF. The CDR3 DNA reads as TGCGCCAGCAGCCCCCTCAGCAGGGGAAGCTACGAGCAGTACTTC.

This clone was seen a single time. The chain carries TRBV7-2 and TRBJ2-2; D not certain. The V and J ends lost 3 bases and 8 bases respectively, with 7 bases between them. The CDR3 sequence is 12 residues long. Germline V gene data show CDR1 as SGHTA and CDR2 as FQGNSA. The CDR3 region is CASSLVRGELFF. The DNA of the CDR3 is TGTGCCAGCAGCTTGGTCCGAGGGGAGCTGTTTTTT. Full variable domain (missing parts from reference TRBV7-2 and TRBJ2-2): GAGVSQSPSNKVTEKGKDVELRCDPISGHTALYWYRQSLGQGLEFLIYFQGNSAPDKSGLPSDRFSAERTGGSVSTLTIQRTQQEDSAVYLCASSLVRGELFFGEGSRLTVL.

The chain has TRBV28 and TRBJ1-5; 7 bases agree with TRBD1. Germline CDR1 is MDHEN and CDR2 is SYDVKM. After removal of 4 bases from V and 3 bases from J, the junction contained 6 bases not matched to a gene. CDR3 length: 15 amino acids. CDR3 nucleotides: TGTGCCAGCAGTTCCGGGACAGCCGACAATCAGCCCCAGCATTTT. This translates into CASSSGTADNQPQHF.

This clone was recorded a few times. The chain employs TRBV29-1 and TRBJ2-7; D not resolved. Between the trimmed V and J ends, which lost 0 bases and 9 bases, there was a span of 9 bases. Germline lookup yields CDR1 SQVTM and CDR2 ANQGSEA. This CDR3 contains 11 residues. Written as DNA, the CDR3 is TGCAGCGTTGAAGATAGACGCGGGCAGTACTTC. Translation: CSVEDRRGQYF.

This sequence joins TRBV9 and TRBJ2-7; 9 bases are a match to TRBD2. Trimming removed 5 bases from V and 5 bases from J; junction bases left unmatched: 11. The germline gives CDR1 SGDLS, CDR2 YYNGEE. This CDR3 is built from 15 residues. CDR3 in amino acids: CASSVGTSWIDEQYF. The DNA for the CDR3 is TGTGCCAGCAGTGTTGGGACTAGCTGGATAGACGAGCAGTACTTC. Full variable domain (remainder filled in from reference TRBV9 and TRBJ2-7): DSGVTQTPKHLITATGQRVTLRCSPRSGDLSVYWYQQSLDQGLQFLIQYYNGEERAKGNILERFSAQQFPDLHSELNLSSLELGDSALYFCASSVGTSWIDEQYFGPGTRLTVT.

CDR3 region: CASSQESEKLFF. The CDR3 DNA follows: TGCGCCAGCAGCCAAGAGAGCGAAAAACTGTTTTTT. V gene TRBV4-3 combines with J gene TRBJ1-4, with D unclear. The ends were cut back, 0 bases at V and 8 bases at J, with 4 bases in the middle. The CDR3 loop spans 12 amino acids. CDR1 and CDR2 (germline): LGHNA, YSLEER.

The chain combines TRBV2 with TRBJ2-2, with D possibly being TRBD2 (5 bases). This CDR3 comprises 14 residues. Germline loops: CDR1 SNHLY, CDR2 FYNNEI. The germline V and J ends were trimmed by 6 bases and 2 bases, with 10 bases remaining between them. The DNA for the CDR3 is TGTGCCAGCAGCTTCGGGGTTAACACCGGGGAGCTGTTTTTT. It specifies CASSFGVNTGELFF. Supplemented by reference TRBV2 and TRBJ2-2, the full variable domain reads EPEVTQTPSHQVTQMGQEVILRCVPISNHLYFYWYRQILGQKVEFLVSFYNNEISEKSEIFDDQFSVERPDGSNFTLKIRSTKLEDSAMYFCASSFGVNTGELFFGEGSRLTVL.

By proportion, this clone is medium-sized. V usage is TRBV7-2 and J usage is TRBJ2-5, with 8 bases identical to TRBD2. V was pared by 5 bases and J by 0 bases, with 5 bases of the junction left unmatched. CDR3 length: 15 residues. Germline CDR1 and CDR2: SGHTA and FQGNSA. CDR3 region: CASSHGTRNQETQYF. In DNA, the CDR3 is TGTGCCAGCAGCCATGGGACTAGAAACCAAGAGACCCAGTACTTC.

The chain recombines TRBV28 with TRBJ2-2; 7 positions match TRBD1. Germline V gives CDR1 MDHEN, CDR2 SYDVKM. The J segment lost 5 bases and the V segment lost 5 bases, leaving 5 bases of the junction unmatched. The CDR3 has 14 residues. This CDR3 is CASSPGTETGELFF. Written as DNA, the CDR3 is TGTGCCAGCAGTCCTGGGACAGAAACCGGGGAGCTGTTTTTT.

V usage is TRBV11-2 and J usage is TRBJ2-7, with no clear D. Trimming stripped 0 bases from V and 3 bases from J, with 9 bases between. CDR3 length: 14 residues. Germline V CDR1 and CDR2: SGHAT, FQNNGV. The CDR3 spells CASSLDVGLYEQYF. The CDR3 region has the DNA TGTGCCAGCAGCTTAGATGTCGGCCTCTACGAGCAGTACTTC.

The rearrangement joins TRBV27 to TRBJ2-2, with 9 bases fitting TRBD2. This CDR3 spans 14 amino acids. Germline CDR1 is MNHEY and CDR2 is SMNVEV (reference sequence). With 7 bases clipped from V and 6 bases from J, the junction kept 6 bases outside the gene matches. As DNA, the CDR3 is TGTGCCAGCACCCTTAGCGGGAGAGCCGGGGAGCTGTTTTTT. Its protein product is CASTLSGRAGELFF.

V is TRBV19 and J is TRBJ2-7; possibly TRBD1 for D (6 bases). The germline gives CDR1 LNHDA, CDR2 SQIVND (reference sequence). The length of the CDR3 is 13 residues. V lost 9 bases to trimming and J lost 1 base, with 13 bases between them. CDR3 in DNA: TGTGCCAGCCGGGACACCCTATCCTACGAGCAGTACTTC. Protein: CASRDTLSYEQYF. Full variable domain (remainder filled in from reference TRBV19 and TRBJ2-7): DGGITQSPKYLFRKEGQNVTLSCEQNLNHDAMYWYRQDPGQGLRLIYYSQIVNDFQKGDIAEGYSVSREKKESFPLTVTSAQKNPTAFYLCASRDTLSYEQYFGPGTRLTVT.

The chain joins TRBV4-3 to TRBJ2-1; 8 nucleotides match TRBD2. The CDR3 contains 15 residues. After removal of 1 base from V and 8 bases from J, the junction contained 7 bases not matched to a gene. Germline lookup yields CDR1 LGHNA and CDR2 YSLEER. The CDR3 DNA sequence: TGCGCCAGCAGCCAAGGGACTAGCATCGTTGATGAGCAGTTCTTC. It yields the protein CASSQGTSIVDEQFF.

The gene calls are TRBV5-6 and TRBJ1-1, with D tentatively TRBD1 (6 bases). From germline, CDR1 is SGHDT and CDR2 YYEEEE. Trimming stripped 4 bases from V and 4 bases from J, with 14 bases between. This CDR3 contains 14 residues. The CDR3 reads CASSPVGQGTEAFF. The CDR3 DNA reads as TGTGCCAGCAGCCCAGTGGGACAAGGCACTGAAGCTTTCTTT.

The rearrangement links TRBV7-8 to TRBJ2-3; no clear D gene. V gave up 5 bases and J gave up 4 bases, with 7 bases separating them. CDR3 length equals 12 residues. Germline CDR1 reads SGHVS; CDR2 reads FQNEAQ. CDR3 region: CASSLLPDTQYF. The CDR3 DNA follows: TGTGCCAGCAGCCTCCTACCAGATACGCAGTATTTT.

The chain is built from TRBV2 and TRBJ2-7; 8 bases are a match to TRBD2. The germline CDR1 and CDR2 sequences are SNHLY and FYNNEI. The CDR3 consists of 18 residues. J lost 0 bases, V lost 6 bases, and 16 bases had no gene match. The CDR3 is CASRPTSGAIPSSYEQYF. The CDR3 DNA reads as TGTGCCAGCAGGCCAACTAGCGGAGCAATCCCCAGCTCCTACGAGCAGTACTTC.

The CDR3 region has the DNA TGTGCCAGCAGCTACCCGGACTACAATGAGCAGTTCTTC. This codes for CASSYPDYNEQFF. The chain has TRBV11-2 and TRBJ2-1; D is undetermined. This CDR3 is 13 amino acids long. V lost 4 bases to trimming and J lost 3 bases, with 7 bases between them. Germline CDR1 SGHAT, CDR2 FQNNGV.

This clone was recorded a few times. V usage is TRBV7-9 and J usage is TRBJ2-7, with D possibly being TRBD1 (6 bases). This CDR3 is built from 16 residues. Per the germline V gene, CDR1 is SEHNR and CDR2 is FQNEAQ (reference sequence). V gave up 6 bases and J gave up 0 bases, with 18 bases separating them. The CDR3 coding sequence is TGTGCCAGCAGTGGCCATAGGGACAAGAACTCCTACGAGCAGTACTTC. Translated: CASSGHRDKNSYEQYF.

The V and J genes are TRBV19 and TRBJ1-1, with TRBD1 as a possible D gene (6 bases). Trimming left V 5 bases short and J 5 bases short, with 18 bases between. CDR1 LNHDA and CDR2 SQIVND come from the germline V gene (reference sequence). The CDR3 totals 15 residues. CDR3 nucleotide sequence: TGTGCCAGTAGTTCAGAACAGGGTACAGGGACTGAAGCTTTCTTT. Translating gives CASSSEQGTGTEAFF.